These 19 T cell receptor beta chains originate from one sample sequenced in a study of blood T cell repertoires in COVID-19. Method: immunoSEQ multiplex PCR; TCRdb's copy keeps in-frame clones and lacks some. The sample shows some 66,000 clones, 70% to 85% of them seen only once. The sequenced sample was peripheral blood. These TCRs come from a man between 60 and 75 years old with acute or convalescent COVID-19.

The genes are TRBV4-2 and TRBJ2-3; 8 nucleotides match TRBD2. Germline V CDR1 and CDR2: LGHNA, YNFKEQ. The CDR3 length is 18 residues. V dropped 4 bases and J dropped 8; count of bases not matched to a gene: 20. Written as DNA, the CDR3 is TGTGCCAGCAGCCTCCCGGGGGGTAGCGGGGTGAACCCGCGTACGCAGTATTTT. Its translation is CASSLPGGSGVNPRTQYF.

This chain uses TRBV27 with TRBJ1-2, with a weak D call TRBD1 (5 bases). V was clipped by 0 bases and J by 8 bases, with 13 bases between them. This CDR3 region has 14 residues. Germline V gives CDR1 MNHEY, CDR2 SMNVEV (reference sequence). CDR3 DNA sequence: TGTGCCAGCAGTTTATCGGGGCAGCGAAGGGGCTACACCTTC. Translation gives CASSLSGQRRGYTF.

The rearrangement links TRBV4-3 to TRBJ1-5; no definite D call. Trimming removed 2 bases from V and 5 bases from J, with 13 bases in between. CDR1 LGHNA and CDR2 YSLEER come from the germline V gene. This CDR3 spans 15 amino acids. Here the CDR3 reads CASSQSPDNYQPQHF. The CDR3 nucleotides are TGCGCCAGCAGCCAAAGCCCCGACAATTATCAGCCCCAGCATTTT.

The J gene is TRBJ2-7, the V gene TRBV3-1 (or the pseudogene TRBV3-2); D perhaps matches TRBD1 (6 bases). Trimming took off 4 bases at V and 6 bases at J, with 13 bases between the two ends. The length of the CDR3 is 13 residues. CDR1 LGHDT and CDR2 YNNKEL come from the germline V gene (reference sequence). This chain's CDR3 is CASSLRRGSEQYF. The CDR3 nucleotides are TGTGCCAGCAGCCTTCGCAGGGGATCCGAGCAGTACTTC.

V is TRBV2 and J is TRBJ1-5, with a possible D match to TRBD1 (5 bases). CDR3 length: 15 amino acids. The germline gives CDR1 SNHLY, CDR2 FYNNEI. V lost 4 bases, J lost 2 bases, and 12 bases lay in between. The CDR3 DNA sequence: TGTGCCAGCAGTGGCCTGGGGGGACGCAATCAGCCCCAGCATTTT. Amino acid sequence: CASSGLGGRNQPQHF.

This clone is a singleton in its sample. Because the CDR3's place on the DNA is in doubt, the DNA is left out and the CDR3 is given as listed by TCRdb. The chain links TRBV21-1 to TRBJ1-3; the D call of TRBD1 is as the table states it, not checked on the DNA. TRBV21-1 is noted as a pseudogene. The CDR3 has 18 residues if both end residues are counted. CDR3: CASSKRGRFWGSGNTIYF.

The rearrangement uses TRBV7-2 and TRBJ2-3, with a possible D match to TRBD2 (6 bases). V was pared by 5 bases and J by 0 bases, with 9 bases between. The germline CDR1 and CDR2 sequences are SGHTA and FQGNSA. The CDR3 length is 14 residues. For the CDR3, the DNA is TGTGCCAGCAGCCTGAGCGGGAGCACAGATACGCAGTATTTT. This sequence encodes CASSLSGSTDTQYF.

The rearrangement uses TRBV27 and TRBJ2-7, with TRBD1 identical over 9 bases. Germline V gene lookup returns CDR1 MNHEY and CDR2 SMNVEV (reference sequence). Trimming took 5 bases from V and 8 from J; bases not matched to a gene: 10. The CDR3 spans 14 residues. CDR3 protein: CASSGQGMGGKQYF. The DNA of the CDR3 is TGTGCCAGCAGTGGACAGGGGATGGGCGGGAAGCAGTACTTC.

This chain connects TRBV7-6 to TRBJ2-3; the match to TRBD1 covers 11 bases. CDR1 is SGHVS and CDR2 is FNYEAQ in the germline V gene. V shed 5 bases, J shed 7 bases, and the junction held 8 bases outside the gene matches. This CDR3 contains 15 residues. The CDR3 DNA is TGTGCCAGCAGCGACAGGACAGGGGGCTTGAATACGCAGTATTTT. Protein sequence: CASSDRTGGLNTQYF.

Written as DNA, the CDR3 is TGCAGCGGTTTTAGCACAGATACGCAGTATTTT. This sequence encodes CSGFSTDTQYF. V gene TRBV20-1 combines with J gene TRBJ2-3; D gene ambiguous. The CDR3 totals 11 residues. Germline lookup yields CDR1 DFQATT and CDR2 SNEGSKA (reference sequence).

For the CDR3, the DNA is TGTGCCAGCAGTATCTTGGGGGGACTCACAGATACGCAGTATTTT. Protein product: CASSILGGLTDTQYF. The rearrangement joins TRBV6-5 to TRBJ2-3; possibly TRBD2 for D (6 bases). Per germline, CDR1 MNHEY and CDR2 SVGAGI. The V and J ends lost 5 bases and 2 bases respectively, with 14 bases between them. The CDR3 extends over 15 amino acids.

This chain connects TRBV19 to TRBJ2-2, with TRBD1 matching over 9 bases. The CDR3 is made up of 14 amino acids. Germline V lookup: CDR1 LNHDA, CDR2 SQIVND (reference sequence). After removal of 7 bases from V and 5 bases from J, the junction contained 5 bases not matched to a gene. The CDR3 coding sequence is TGTGCCAGTACCACACAGGGGGCGACCGGGGAGCTGTTTTTT. This gives the protein CASTTQGATGELFF.

This clone appeared a single time. The V and J genes are TRBV5-4 and TRBJ2-5; 10 bases align to TRBD1. Germline CDR1 SGHNT, CDR2 YYREEE (reference sequence). The V gene end was trimmed by 4 bases and the J gene end by 4 bases; junction bases not matched to a gene: 13. The CDR3 contains 17 residues. The CDR3 protein is CASSIITGTGVIETQYF. CDR3 DNA: TGTGCCAGCAGCATCATTACCGGGACAGGGGTCATAGAGACCCAGTACTTC. Full variable domain (missing parts from reference TRBV5-4 and TRBJ2-5): ETGVTQSPTHLIKTRGQQVTLRCSSQSGHNTVSWYQQALGQGPQFIFQYYREEENGRGNFPPRFSGLQFPNYSSELNVNALELDDSALYLCASSIITGTGVIETQYFGPGTRLLVL.

The rearrangement links TRBV11-3 to TRBJ2-3, with 11 positions matching TRBD2. CDR1 SGHNT and CDR2 YENEEA come from the germline V gene. Germline trimming cut 6 bases from V and 2 bases from J; bases unmatched to any gene: 7. CDR3 length: 16 amino acids. The CDR3 protein is CASREIAGGTTDTQYF. For the CDR3, the DNA is TGTGCCAGCAGAGAGATAGCGGGGGGGACCACAGATACGCAGTATTTT.

The chain joins TRBV5-6 to TRBJ1-2; D remains ambiguous. V shed 2 bases and J shed 2 bases, with 10 bases lying between them. The germline V gene has CDR1 SGHDT and CDR2 YYEEEE. The CDR3 covers 14 residues. The CDR3 spells CASSLIQRNYGYTF. The CDR3 region has the DNA TGTGCCAGCAGCTTAATACAGCGGAACTATGGCTACACCTTC.

This CDR3 is CSVEVIGTASYEQYF. CDR3 sequence (DNA): TGCAGCGTTGAAGTTATAGGGACAGCGTCCTACGAGCAGTACTTC. The chain uses TRBV29-1 and TRBJ2-7; TRBD1 agrees at 7 bases. Germline V gives CDR1 SQVTM, CDR2 ANQGSEA. CDR3 length: 15 residues. The V gene end was trimmed by 1 base and the J gene end by 1 base; junction bases not matched to a gene: 7.

The V and J genes are TRBV5-1 and TRBJ1-2; 7 bases are shared with TRBD1. Germline CDR1 reads SGHRS; CDR2 reads YFSETQ. V lost 4 bases, J lost 2 bases, and 8 bases stayed unmatched. The CDR3 consists of 15 residues. CDR3 nucleotide sequence: TGCGCCAGCAGCCCCCCTGACAGGGCAAACTATGGCTACACCTTC. Translated, it gives CASSPPDRANYGYTF.

V and J are TRBV10-3 and TRBJ1-6; 7 nucleotides line up with TRBD1. Germline V gives CDR1 ENHRY, CDR2 SYGVKD. V shed 6 bases and J 5 bases; nucleotides not matched to a gene: 4. The CDR3 sequence is 14 residues long. The chain's CDR3 is CAISPGQNNSPLHF. For the CDR3, the DNA is TGTGCCATCAGCCCGGGACAGAATAATTCACCCCTCCACTTT.

This sequence joins TRBV9 and TRBJ2-2; D is unresolved. Germline V gene data show CDR1 as SGDLS and CDR2 as YYNGEE. The CDR3 is 13 residues long. V lost 0 bases and J lost 6, with 6 bases in between. The CDR3 loop is CASSVVLSGELFF. In nucleotides, the CDR3 is TGTGCCAGCAGCGTAGTTCTATCCGGGGAGCTGTTTTTT.